These T cell receptor beta chains were read from a single sample in a study of blood T cell repertoires in COVID-19. TCRdb's table, derived via immunoSEQ multiplex PCR, lists solely in-frame clones and lacks some. The sample carries approximately 34,000 clones, around 85% recorded once. Sequencing input: peripheral blood. The receptors shown here come from a man aged 65 to 79 with COVID-19, enrolled during active disease. Both conserved end residues are part of each CDR3. D genes are given only for firm matches. Clone size is stated in some rows and not others, as once, few, many or a class when expanded.

D gene: NA
CDR3 length: 16
J gene: TRBJ2-1
clone size: NA
V gene: TRBV4-1
CDR3 protein: CASSQGSPLPVSEQFF
CDR3 DNA: TGCGCCAGCAGCCAAGGGTCCCCTCTTCCCGTCAGTGAGCAGTTCTTC

D gene: NA
CDR3 length: 15
J gene: TRBJ2-2
clone size: NA
V gene: TRBV4-2
CDR3 protein: CASSQAGANTGELFF
CDR3 DNA: TGTGCCAGCAGCCAAGCAGGGGCGAACACCGGGGAGCTGTTTTTT

D gene: NA
CDR3 length: 13
J gene: TRBJ1-2
clone size: NA
V gene: TRBV5-6
CDR3 protein: CASSLDSSYGYTF
CDR3 DNA: TGTGCCAGCAGCTTGGACAGCTCCTATGGCTACACCTTC

D gene: NA
CDR3 length: 15
J gene: TRBJ1-4
clone size: NA
V gene: TRBV3-1/TRBV3-2
CDR3 protein: CASSHWTARNEKLFF
CDR3 DNA: TGTGCCAGCAGCCACTGGACAGCTCGAAATGAAAAACTGTTTTTT

D gene: TRBD1
CDR3 length: 16
J gene: TRBJ2-7
clone size: NA
V gene: TRBV10-3
CDR3 protein: CAISEQGQGASYEQYF
CDR3 DNA: TGTGCCATCAGTGAGCAAGGACAGGGAGCTTCCTACGAGCAGTACTTC

D gene: NA
CDR3 length: 11
J gene: TRBJ2-1
clone size: NA
V gene: TRBV12-3/TRBV12-4
CDR3 protein: CASSFGVVQFF
CDR3 DNA: TGTGCCAGCAGCTTCGGGGTGGTCCAGTTCTTC

D gene: NA
CDR3 length: 16
J gene: TRBJ1-2
clone size: NA
V gene: TRBV27
CDR3 protein: CASSLNLPGTARGYTF
CDR3 DNA: TGTGCCAGCAGTTTAAACCTACCCGGGACTGCAAGGGGCTACACCTTC

D gene: TRBD1
CDR3 length: 15
J gene: TRBJ1-2
clone size: NA
V gene: TRBV12-5
CDR3 protein: CASGIGTGGGGGYTF
CDR3 DNA: TGTGCTAGTGGTATAGGGACAGGGGGCGGTGGTGGCTACACCTTC

D gene: TRBD1
CDR3 length: 14
J gene: TRBJ1-5
clone size: few
V gene: TRBV6-5
CDR3 protein: CASSLGQGNQPQHF
CDR3 DNA: TGTGCCAGCAGCCTCGGACAGGGCAATCAGCCCCAGCATTTT

D gene: TRBD2
CDR3 length: 15
J gene: TRBJ2-7
clone size: NA
V gene: TRBV2
CDR3 protein: CASSENLAGGVEQYF
CDR3 DNA: TGTGCCAGCAGTGAAAATCTCGCGGGAGGGGTAGAGCAGTACTTC

D gene: NA
CDR3 length: 14
J gene: TRBJ1-3
clone size: NA
V gene: TRBV28
CDR3 protein: CASIGGASGNTIYF
CDR3 DNA: TGTGCCAGCATAGGAGGAGCTTCTGGAAACACCATATATTTT

D gene: NA
CDR3 length: 17
J gene: TRBJ2-1
clone size: NA
V gene: TRBV6-8
CDR3 protein: CARRADDLPPPYNEQFF
CDR3 DNA: TGTGCCAGGCGGGCAGACGACTTACCACCACCCTACAATGAGCAGTTCTTC

D gene: NA
CDR3 length: 14
J gene: TRBJ2-7
clone size: NA
V gene: TRBV18
CDR3 protein: CASSLPDFPYEQYF
CDR3 DNA: TGTGCCAGCTCTCTACCGGACTTCCCCTACGAGCAGTACTTC

D gene: TRBD1
CDR3 length: 15
J gene: TRBJ2-7
clone size: NA
V gene: TRBV7-2
CDR3 protein: CASSVTGTGTYEQYF
CDR3 DNA: TGTGCCAGCAGCGTCACCGGGACAGGGACCTACGAGCAGTACTTC

D gene: NA
CDR3 length: 14
J gene: TRBJ2-7
clone size: few
V gene: TRBV5-1
CDR3 protein: CASSLGARYYEQYF
CDR3 DNA: TGCGCCAGCAGCTTGGGGGCCCGTTACTACGAGCAGTACTTC

D gene: NA
CDR3 length: 17
J gene: TRBJ2-3
clone size: NA
V gene: TRBV7-2
CDR3 protein: CASSLVAAGTTGLTQYF
CDR3 DNA: TGTGCCAGCAGCTTAGTAGCGGCGGGAACCACGGGGCTTACGCAGTATTTT

D gene: TRBD1
CDR3 length: 17
J gene: TRBJ1-3
clone size: NA
V gene: TRBV2
CDR3 protein: CASRADRDNKWGNTIYF
CDR3 DNA: TGTGCCAGCAGAGCTGACAGGGATAATAAATGGGGAAACACCATATATTTT

D gene: NA
CDR3 length: 15
J gene: TRBJ2-7
clone size: once
V gene: TRBV9
CDR3 protein: CASSQGASGSYEQYF
CDR3 DNA: TGTGCCAGCAGCCAGGGGGCTAGCGGCTCCTACGAGCAGTACTTC

D gene: NA
CDR3 length: 13
J gene: TRBJ1-2
clone size: few
V gene: TRBV18
CDR3 protein: CASSFGQSSGYTF
CDR3 DNA: TGTGCCAGCTCATTCGGACAGTCAAGTGGCTACACCTTC

D gene: NA
CDR3 length: 14
J gene: TRBJ1-1
clone size: NA
V gene: TRBV19
CDR3 protein: CASSIGFRETEAFF
CDR3 DNA: TGTGCCAGTAGTATAGGATTCAGGGAAACTGAAGCTTTCTTT

D gene: NA
CDR3 length: 15
J gene: TRBJ1-6
clone size: NA
V gene: TRBV30
CDR3 protein: CAYLNGGSYNSPLHF
CDR3 DNA: TGTGCCTACCTAAACGGGGGCTCCTATAATTCACCCCTCCACTTT

D gene: NA
CDR3 length: 11
J gene: TRBJ2-5
clone size: NA
V gene: TRBV29-1
CDR3 protein: CSADFQETQYF
CDR3 DNA: TGCAGTGCGGACTTCCAAGAGACCCAGTACTTC

D gene: TRBD2
CDR3 length: 16
J gene: TRBJ2-7
clone size: NA
V gene: TRBV4-2
CDR3 protein: CASSQDPSGRGYEQYF
CDR3 DNA: TGTGCCAGCAGCCAAGATCCTAGCGGGAGAGGCTACGAGCAGTACTTC

D gene: NA
CDR3 length: 14
J gene: TRBJ1-1
clone size: NA
V gene: TRBV30
CDR3 protein: CAWSNSNMNTEAFF
CDR3 DNA: TGTGCCTGGAGCAATTCAAACATGAACACTGAAGCTTTCTTT

D gene: TRBD1
CDR3 length: 14
J gene: TRBJ1-2
clone size: NA
V gene: TRBV27
CDR3 protein: CASSLQDRGYGYTF
CDR3 DNA: TGTGCCAGCAGTTTACAAGACAGGGGATATGGCTACACCTTC

D gene: NA
CDR3 length: 11
J gene: TRBJ1-1
clone size: NA
V gene: TRBV3-1/TRBV3-2
CDR3 protein: CASTRGMEAFF
CDR3 DNA: TGTGCCAGCACCCGGGGGATGGAAGCTTTCTTT